The 20 T cell receptor beta chains listed next were all sequenced from one sample in a study of T cell repertoires in cytomegalovirus infection. TCRdb fed the reads into MiXCR, producing one record per CDR3 protein. The data show about 890,000 distinct CDR3 sequences, about 33% seen once. Their cognate antigens are unknown. Sequencing was performed on cultured CD8+ T cells from PBMCs, taken from culture after CMV antigen stimulation. These receptor sequences come from a human donor in good health (CMV status not recorded). Some clones in this sample may be carry-over from other donors' samples.

This clonotype was seen at least ten times. The genes are TRBV19 and TRBJ2-3; D unresolved. V was cut by 4 bases and J by 5 bases, with 13 bases left in between. The CDR3 has 14 residues. Germline loops: CDR1 LNHDA, CDR2 SQIVND (reference sequence). CDR3 bases: TGTGCCAGTAGTAAAGAAATAGCTGGAGATACGCAGTATTTT. Protein sequence: CASSKEIAGDTQYF. The whole variable domain, remainder taken from reference TRBV19 and TRBJ2-3, is DGGITQSPKYLFRKEGQNVTLSCEQNLNHDAMYWYRQDPGQGLRLIYYSQIVNDFQKGDIAEGYSVSREKKESFPLTVTSAQKNPTAFYLCASSKEIAGDTQYFGPGTRLTVL.

The chain has TRBV6-2 or TRBV6-3 and TRBJ1-1, with D hard to call. CDR3 length: 14 amino acids. Germline CDR1 reads MNHEY; CDR2 reads SVGEGT. V dropped 4 bases and J dropped 1 base, with 10 bases sitting between them. This CDR3 reads CASSFTRQNTEAFF. For the CDR3, the DNA is TGTGCCAGCAGTTTTACGCGGCAGAACACTGAAGCTTTCTTT.

Concerning this clonotype: At one boundary the junction diverges from the germline segment, which might be a read error. The rearrangement links TRBV6-1 to TRBJ2-5; 7 bases are a match to TRBD1. The CDR3 is 15 amino acids. Per germline, CDR1 MNHNS and CDR2 SASEGT. CDR3 bases: TGTGCCAGCCCGCCGGGACAGTCATGGCAAGAGCCCCAGTACTTC. As protein: CASPPGQSWQEPQYF.

The chain joins TRBV12-5 to TRBJ1-6; D is unresolved. The germline V gene has CDR1 LGHNT and CDR2 FRNRAP. Deletions cut 1 base from V and 9 bases from J, with 7 bases between. There are 13 residues in the CDR3. The CDR3 spells CASGLAQRSPLHF. The CDR3 DNA reads TGTGCTAGTGGTTTGGCACAGCGTTCACCCCTCCACTTT.

The CDR3 loop reads CSVEDLGNTEAFF. The CDR3 DNA sequence: TGCAGCGTTGAAGATTTGGGTAACACTGAAGCTTTCTTT. J is TRBJ1-1 and V is TRBV29-1, with D unresolved. V gave up 0 bases and J gave up 2 bases, with 7 bases separating them. This CDR3 spans 13 amino acids. Germline V lookup: CDR1 SQVTM, CDR2 ANQGSEA.

The V gene is TRBV28, the J gene TRBJ1-2; D is perhaps TRBD1 (6 bases). V was cut by 6 bases and J by 7 bases, with 18 bases left in between. The V gene's germline CDR1 is MDHEN and CDR2 SYDVKM. The length of the CDR3 is 14 residues. CDR3 in amino acids: CASRPPQGASGYTF. For the CDR3, the DNA is TGTGCCAGCAGGCCCCCACAGGGAGCAAGTGGCTACACCTTC.

As regards this clonotype: One junction end disagrees with the germline gene, perhaps due to a read error. The chain recombines TRBV10-2 with TRBJ2-7; D remains unclear. Germline V gives CDR1 WSHSY, CDR2 SAAADI. The CDR3 spans 11 residues. The CDR3 is CASSFGTSSDF. The CDR3 DNA reads as TGCGCCAGCAGCTTCGGAACCTCCTCGGACTTC.

The chain employs TRBV6-5 and TRBJ2-1, with TRBD2 matching over 7 bases. V shed 0 bases, J shed 5 bases, and the junction held 7 bases outside the gene matches. Germline assignment: CDR1 MNHEY and CDR2 SVGAGI. CDR3 length equals 16 residues. CDR3 protein: CASSYSTRGKHNEQFF. The CDR3 nucleotides read TGTGCCAGCAGTTACTCGACGCGGGGGAAGCACAATGAGCAGTTCTTC.

The chain carries TRBV6-1 and TRBJ2-7; D is ambiguous. Germline CDR1 is MNHNS and CDR2 is SASEGT. The length of the CDR3 is 15 residues. V lost 4 bases, J lost 3 bases, and 16 bases lay in between. CDR3 protein: CASSGQPQVRYEQYV. The CDR3 nucleotides are TGTGCCAGCAGTGGCCAACCCCAGGTCCGCTACGAGCAGTACGTC.

This clonotype was seen more than once but under ten times. This chain joins TRBV6-5 and TRBJ1-2; D not certain. V was clipped by 0 bases and J by 1 base, with 12 bases between them. This CDR3 contains 16 residues. Germline V gene sequence: CDR1 MNHEY, CDR2 SVGAGI. Here the CDR3 DNA reads TGTGCCAGCAGTTACTCAGGCACTACCTTTAACTATGGCTACACCTTC. It encodes CASSYSGTTFNYGYTF.

This clonotype has a handful of counts. The chain links TRBV19 to TRBJ1-1, with D tentatively TRBD1 (6 bases). The CDR3 runs to 14 residues. Per germline, CDR1 LNHDA and CDR2 SQIVND (reference sequence). Trimming stripped 3 bases from V and 6 bases from J, with 14 bases between. The CDR3 sequence: CASSILGTSPEAFF. The CDR3 DNA is TGTGCCAGTAGTATTTTAGGGACATCTCCTGAAGCTTTCTTT.

This clonotype was found a few times. The chain has TRBV4-1 and TRBJ2-1, with 7 bases fitting TRBD2. Germline assignment: CDR1 MGHRA and CDR2 YSYEKL. The J segment lost 0 bases and the V segment lost 5 bases, leaving 4 bases of the junction unmatched. The CDR3 consists of 15 residues. The CDR3 protein is CASSTRGDSYNEQFF. DNA for the CDR3: TGCGCCAGCAGCACCCGGGGGGACTCCTACAATGAGCAGTTCTTC.

The rearrangement uses TRBV7-9 and TRBJ2-3, with unresolved D. V lost 5 bases, J lost 7 bases, and 10 bases lay in between. Germline V CDR1 and CDR2: SEHNR, FQNEAQ (reference sequence). This CDR3 is built from 12 residues. CDR3 in DNA: TGTGCCAGCAGCACGACCCCTTATACGCAGTATTTT. Amino acids: CASSTTPYTQYF.

The chain combines TRBV10-2 with TRBJ2-1, with TRBD2 matching 10 bases. V lost 6 bases to trimming and J lost 4 bases; unmatched junction nucleotides: 3. The CDR3 spans 14 residues. CDR1 is WSHSY, CDR2 SAAADI, per germline. The CDR3 reads CASRSGGVYNEQFF. CDR3 DNA: TGCGCCAGCAGAAGCGGGGGGGTTTACAATGAGCAGTTCTTC.

This sequence joins TRBV12-3 or TRBV12-4 and TRBJ2-7; D possibly corresponds to TRBD1 (5 bases). The CDR3 has 14 amino acids. The V and J ends lost 3 bases and 0 bases respectively, with 9 bases between them. The CDR3 loop is CASSFRQSSYEQYF. The CDR3 nucleotides read TGTGCCAGCAGTTTCAGACAGAGCTCCTACGAGCAGTACTTC.

This clonotype was recorded only once. Relative to the germline gene, one junction end is altered; a read error may explain this. This rearrangement joins TRBV7-6 to TRBJ2-3; TRBD2 aligns across 12 bases. This CDR3 has 19 residues. Germline-derived CDR1 and CDR2 are SGHVS and FNYEAQ. The CDR3 nucleotides are TGTGCCGGCAGCCCTTACCCTGAACTAGCGGGGGGCCACACAGATACGCAGTATTTT. This encodes CAGSPYPELAGGHTDTQYF.

About this clonotype itself: This may be a read error, as it is one base from a much larger clone. This chain joins TRBV7-2 and TRBJ2-2, with D perhaps TRBD1 (6 bases). Germline values: CDR1 SGHTA, CDR2 FQGNSA. This CDR3 comprises 15 residues. Trimming shortened V by 3 bases and J by 1 base, and 9 bases separated the two germline ends. The CDR3 bases are TGTGCCAGCAGCTTTGGGGGCGGGAACACCGGGGAGCTGTTTTTT. Protein sequence: CASSFGGGNTGELFF.

V gene TRBV6-6 combines with J gene TRBJ1-1, with unresolved D. This CDR3 spans 15 amino acids. Germline CDR1 reads MNHNY; CDR2 reads SVGAGI (reference sequence). V was clipped by 6 bases and J by 3 bases, with 17 bases between them. The CDR3 nucleotides are TGTGCCAGCAGCTACATCTCCATTGAGGACACTGAAGCTTTCTTT. Protein product: CASSYISIEDTEAFF.

This clonotype was counted between two and nine times. The J gene is TRBJ2-5, the V gene TRBV4-1; 10 bases agree with TRBD2. V gave up 4 bases and J gave up 5 bases; unmatched junction bases: 13. Germline loops: CDR1 MGHRA, CDR2 YSYEKL. CDR3 length equals 17 residues. The CDR3 here is CASSPLGSGGPEETQYF. CDR3 nucleotides: TGCGCCAGCAGCCCTCTGGGTAGCGGGGGGCCCGAGGAGACCCAGTACTTC.

This clonotype was picked up a small number of times. This rearrangement joins TRBV27 to TRBJ2-3; TRBD2 matches 7 bases. J gave up 1 base and V 3 bases, and 10 bases lay outside the gene matches. The CDR3 is 17 residues long. Germline values: CDR1 MNHEY, CDR2 SMNVEV (reference sequence). The CDR3 nucleotides are TGTGCCAGCAGTTTGTTACGGGGGGATCATGGCACAGATACGCAGTATTTT. This sequence encodes CASSLLRGDHGTDTQYF.